This TCR beta chain was captured by sequencing in a study of OX40 agonist ivuxolimab in advanced cancers. Study-level findings and limits: By week 6 at 0.1 to 3.0 mg/kg, blood CD4+ and CD8+ T cells had expanded clonally.

Trimming removed 1 base at V and 0 bases at J, with 4 bases between. The CDR3 contains 13 residues. Germline CDR1 reads SGHRS; CDR2 reads YFSETQ. Method: immunoSEQ multiplex PCR; TCRdb's copy keeps in-frame clones and lacks some. In the table there are about 48,000 clones, about 92% of which are singletons. Note on this clone: What it binds is unknown.

The gene calls are TRBV5-1 and TRBJ1-1, with D unresolved. This receptor was identified in an adult with an advanced solid tumor such as melanoma, head and neck, liver or kidney cancer. Sequenced here: CD4+ or CD8+ T cells sorted from blood, sampled in a trial of the OX40 agonist ivuxolimab. The CDR3 protein is CASSLSLNTEAFF. The CDR3 DNA reads as TGCGCCAGCAGCTTGAGTTTGAACACTGAAGCTTTCTTT. The entire variable domain, with the rest obtained from reference TRBV5-1 and TRBJ1-1, is as follows: KAGVTQTPRYLIKTRGQQVTLSCSPISGHRSVSWYQQTPGQGLQFLFEYFSETQRNKGNFPGRFSGRQFSNSRSEMNVSTLELGDSALYLCASSLSLNTEAFFGQGTRLTVV.